The rows below give T cell receptor beta chains drawn from one sample of a study of blood T cell repertoires in COVID-19. Produced via immunoSEQ multiplex PCR; TCRdb's table is partial and in-frame only. Here the sample spans about 100,000 clones, 90% to 95% being singletons. What was sequenced was peripheral blood. Source of these receptors: a human donor in a cohort sampled during active COVID-19. The conserved cysteine and the conserved F or W are not part of the CDR3 here. Each record gives: V gene, J gene, CDR3 protein.

V gene: TRBV4-2; J gene: TRBJ2-3; CDR3 protein: ASSQARGGVDTQY
V gene: TRBV12-5; J gene: TRBJ2-5; CDR3 protein: ASGFVAAGRETQY
V gene: TRBV18; J gene: TRBJ2-7; CDR3 protein: ASLPSVRTDFFGEQY
V gene: TRBV28; J gene: TRBJ2-7; CDR3 protein: ASSLVFGSSYEQY
V gene: TRBV7-9; J gene: TRBJ2-5; CDR3 protein: ASSASGLQETQY
V gene: TRBV4-2; J gene: TRBJ2-7; CDR3 protein: ASSQVPGVTYEQY
V gene: TRBV19; J gene: TRBJ1-5; CDR3 protein: ASSISRSSNQPQH
V gene: TRBV5-5; J gene: TRBJ1-5; CDR3 protein: ASSLSGAKNQPQH
V gene: TRBV5-6; J gene: TRBJ1-1; CDR3 protein: ASSSGGPNTEAF
V gene: TRBV27; J gene: TRBJ2-7; CDR3 protein: ASSLQGSSYEQY
V gene: TRBV18; J gene: TRBJ1-2; CDR3 protein: ASSPGADFAGYT
V gene: TRBV28; J gene: TRBJ1-5; CDR3 protein: ASSLWGQGSRQPQH
V gene: TRBV7-3; J gene: TRBJ2-1; CDR3 protein: ASTLLAGGQDEQF
V gene: TRBV4-2; J gene: TRBJ2-7; CDR3 protein: ASSQDPSGTYEQY
V gene: TRBV27; J gene: TRBJ1-2; CDR3 protein: ASSTNLQGDGYT
V gene: TRBV10-3; J gene: TRBJ2-3; CDR3 protein: AISDRDRTTTDTQY
V gene: TRBV9; J gene: TRBJ2-7; CDR3 protein: ASSPGTPYEQY
V gene: TRBV28; J gene: TRBJ2-3; CDR3 protein: ASSLSSAITDTQY
V gene: TRBV24-1; J gene: TRBJ2-7; CDR3 protein: ATGTPYEQY
V gene: TRBV5-6; J gene: TRBJ2-1; CDR3 protein: ASSLFYEQF
V gene: TRBV11-2; J gene: TRBJ2-5; CDR3 protein: ASSLTGGQATRETQY
V gene: TRBV6-2/TRBV6-3; J gene: TRBJ1-5; CDR3 protein: ASSPQQGNQPQH
V gene: TRBV5-6; J gene: TRBJ2-5; CDR3 protein: ASSRYRLASVSETQY
V gene: TRBV6-5; J gene: TRBJ1-2; CDR3 protein: ASRIQGVSFGYT
V gene: TRBV30; J gene: TRBJ2-2; CDR3 protein: AWRHMLLAGELF
V gene: TRBV27; J gene: TRBJ2-3; CDR3 protein: ASSLLAGGGTDTQY
V gene: TRBV3-1/TRBV3-2; J gene: TRBJ2-5; CDR3 protein: ASSRAGGSQETQY
V gene: TRBV9; J gene: TRBJ1-1; CDR3 protein: ASSVGDSLNTEAF
V gene: TRBV6-2/TRBV6-3; J gene: TRBJ2-1; CDR3 protein: ASSSRGSSYNEQF
V gene: TRBV3-1/TRBV3-2; J gene: TRBJ2-1; CDR3 protein: ASSQVLRDEQF
V gene: TRBV7-9; J gene: TRBJ2-7; CDR3 protein: ASSSGTGVYEQY
V gene: TRBV5-1; J gene: TRBJ2-7; CDR3 protein: ASSSRQGSYEQY
V gene: TRBV30; J gene: TRBJ1-1; CDR3 protein: AWSGTGSTEAF
V gene: TRBV7-9; J gene: TRBJ2-3; CDR3 protein: ASSLDTGQVVAPTDTQY
V gene: TRBV7-2; J gene: TRBJ2-7; CDR3 protein: ASSPSFVEQY
V gene: TRBV28; J gene: TRBJ2-7; CDR3 protein: AAQGPWEQY
V gene: TRBV4-1; J gene: TRBJ2-1; CDR3 protein: ASSHSRGGESSYNEQF
V gene: TRBV18; J gene: TRBJ2-1; CDR3 protein: ASSPPGDYSGNEQF
V gene: TRBV5-4; J gene: TRBJ2-1; CDR3 protein: ASSWSGGGGNEQF
V gene: TRBV19; J gene: TRBJ2-1; CDR3 protein: ASSIRGVDEQF
V gene: TRBV5-1; J gene: TRBJ2-1; CDR3 protein: ASSSVGAGGPGSSYNEQF
V gene: TRBV7-9; J gene: TRBJ2-7; CDR3 protein: ASSFLSSYEQY
V gene: TRBV7-2; J gene: TRBJ2-2; CDR3 protein: ASSLLGTGGPVGELF
V gene: TRBV13; J gene: TRBJ2-5; CDR3 protein: ASSSGQQETQY
V gene: TRBV4-3; J gene: TRBJ1-2; CDR3 protein: ASSQDQARAANGYT
V gene: TRBV6-5; J gene: TRBJ2-5; CDR3 protein: ASKTSGSETQY
V gene: TRBV4-3; J gene: TRBJ2-3; CDR3 protein: ASSLGTGPYTQY